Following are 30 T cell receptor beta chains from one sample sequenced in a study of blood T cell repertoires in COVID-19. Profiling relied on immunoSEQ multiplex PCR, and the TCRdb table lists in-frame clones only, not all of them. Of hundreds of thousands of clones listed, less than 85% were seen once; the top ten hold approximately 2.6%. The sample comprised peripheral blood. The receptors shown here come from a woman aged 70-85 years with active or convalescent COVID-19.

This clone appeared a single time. The CDR3 loop reads CASSFDSGRTDTQYF. For the CDR3, the DNA is TGTGCCAGCAGCTTCGATAGCGGGAGGACAGATACGCAGTATTTT. The rearrangement joins TRBV9 to TRBJ2-3; 10 bases fit TRBD2. The CDR3 runs to 15 residues. Germline V gene data show CDR1 as SGDLS and CDR2 as YYNGEE. V lost 4 bases and J lost 3; bases outside the gene matches: 5.

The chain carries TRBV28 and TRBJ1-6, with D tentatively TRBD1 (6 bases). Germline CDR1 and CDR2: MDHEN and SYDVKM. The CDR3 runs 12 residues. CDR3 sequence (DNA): TGTGCTTCAAGGGGGTGGTATTCACCCCTCCACTTT. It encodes CASRGWYSPLHF.

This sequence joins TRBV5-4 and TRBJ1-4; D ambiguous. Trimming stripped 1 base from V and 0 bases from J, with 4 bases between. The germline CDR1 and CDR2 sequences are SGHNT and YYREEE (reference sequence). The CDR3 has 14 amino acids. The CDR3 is CASSLTATNEKLFF. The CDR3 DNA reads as TGTGCCAGCAGCTTGACAGCAACTAATGAAAAACTGTTTTTT.

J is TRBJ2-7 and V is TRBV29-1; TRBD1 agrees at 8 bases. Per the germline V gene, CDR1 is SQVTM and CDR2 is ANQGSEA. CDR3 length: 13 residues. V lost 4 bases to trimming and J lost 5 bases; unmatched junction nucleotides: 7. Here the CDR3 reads CSVATGAWDEQYF. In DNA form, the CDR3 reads TGCAGCGTTGCGACAGGGGCATGGGACGAGCAGTACTTC.

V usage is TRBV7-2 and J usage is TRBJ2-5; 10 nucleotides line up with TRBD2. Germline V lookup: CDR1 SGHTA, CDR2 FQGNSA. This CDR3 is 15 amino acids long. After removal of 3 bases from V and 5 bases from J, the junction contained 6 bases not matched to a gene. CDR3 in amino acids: CASSLSGGAWETQYF. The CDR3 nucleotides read TGTGCCAGCAGCTTGAGCGGGGGGGCCTGGGAGACCCAGTACTTC.

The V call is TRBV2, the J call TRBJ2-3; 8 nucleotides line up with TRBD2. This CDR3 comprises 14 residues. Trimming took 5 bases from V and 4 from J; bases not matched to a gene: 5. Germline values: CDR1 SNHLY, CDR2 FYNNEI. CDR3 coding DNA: TGTGCCAGCAGTTCCGGGGGGGTCGCAGATACGCAGTATTTT. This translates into CASSSGGVADTQYF.

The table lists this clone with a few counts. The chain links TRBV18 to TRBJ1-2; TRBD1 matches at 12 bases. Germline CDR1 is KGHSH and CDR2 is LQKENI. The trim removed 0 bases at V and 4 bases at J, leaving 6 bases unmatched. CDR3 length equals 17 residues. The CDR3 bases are TGTGCCAGCTCACCACCGGGGACAGGGGGCGGCATCTATGGCTACACCTTC. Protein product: CASSPPGTGGGIYGYTF.

The CDR3 nucleotides read TGTGCCATCAATATCGGACTAGCGGGAAACACAGATACGCAGTATTTT. This codes for CAINIGLAGNTDTQYF. The V and J genes are TRBV10-3 and TRBJ2-3, with TRBD2 matching 12 bases. The V gene end was trimmed by 7 bases and the J gene end by 2 bases; junction bases not matched to a gene: 7. The CDR3 extends over 16 amino acids. CDR1 ENHRY and CDR2 SYGVKD come from the germline V gene.

The CDR3, as DNA: TGTGCCAGCAGCCAGGGGACAATCTGGGGTGGCTACACCTTC. Amino acid sequence: CASSQGTIWGGYTF. The gene calls are TRBV3-1 (or the pseudogene TRBV3-2) and TRBJ1-2; a possible D gene is TRBD1 (6 bases). Germline V gene lookup returns CDR1 LGHDT and CDR2 YNNKEL (reference sequence). The CDR3 contains 14 residues. With 3 bases removed from V and 7 bases from J, the gap between germline ends came to 15 bases.

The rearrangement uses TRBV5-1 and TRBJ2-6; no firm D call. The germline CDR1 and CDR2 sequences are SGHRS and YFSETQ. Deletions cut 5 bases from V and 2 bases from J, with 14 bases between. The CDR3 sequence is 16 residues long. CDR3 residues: CASSPPGPPGANVLTF. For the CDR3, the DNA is TGCGCCAGCAGTCCTCCGGGTCCCCCTGGGGCCAACGTCCTGACTTTC.

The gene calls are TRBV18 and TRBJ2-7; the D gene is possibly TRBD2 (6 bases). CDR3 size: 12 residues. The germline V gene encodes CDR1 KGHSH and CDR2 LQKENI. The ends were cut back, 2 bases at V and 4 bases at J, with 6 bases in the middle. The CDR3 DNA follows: TGTGCCAGCTCACCAGGGAGGTACGAGCAGTACTTC. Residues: CASSPGRYEQYF.

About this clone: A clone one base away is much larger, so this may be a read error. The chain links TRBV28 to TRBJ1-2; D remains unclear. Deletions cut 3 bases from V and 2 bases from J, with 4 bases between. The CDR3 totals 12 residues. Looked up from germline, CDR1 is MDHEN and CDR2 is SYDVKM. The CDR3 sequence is CASSFSNYGYTF. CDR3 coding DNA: TGTGCCAGCAGTTTCTCCAACTATGGCTACACCTTC.

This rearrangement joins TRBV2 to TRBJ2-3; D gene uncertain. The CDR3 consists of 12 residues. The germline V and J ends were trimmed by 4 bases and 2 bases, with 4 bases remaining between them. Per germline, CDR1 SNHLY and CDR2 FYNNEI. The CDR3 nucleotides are TGTGCCAGCAGTGCCCACACAGATACGCAGTATTTT. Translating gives CASSAHTDTQYF.

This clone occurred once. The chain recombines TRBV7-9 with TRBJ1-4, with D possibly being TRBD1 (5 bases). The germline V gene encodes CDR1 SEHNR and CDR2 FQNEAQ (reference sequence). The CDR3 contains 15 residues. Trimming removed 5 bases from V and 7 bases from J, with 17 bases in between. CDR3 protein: CASSLSQGTGEKLFF. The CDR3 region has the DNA TGTGCCAGCAGCCTTAGCCAGGGTACGGGTGAAAAACTGTTTTTT.

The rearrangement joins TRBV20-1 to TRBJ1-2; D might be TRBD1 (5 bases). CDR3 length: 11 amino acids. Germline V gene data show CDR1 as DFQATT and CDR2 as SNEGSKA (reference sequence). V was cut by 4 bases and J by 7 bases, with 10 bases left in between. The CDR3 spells CSAIGGGGYTF. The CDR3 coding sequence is TGCAGTGCTATTGGGGGGGGTGGCTACACCTTC.

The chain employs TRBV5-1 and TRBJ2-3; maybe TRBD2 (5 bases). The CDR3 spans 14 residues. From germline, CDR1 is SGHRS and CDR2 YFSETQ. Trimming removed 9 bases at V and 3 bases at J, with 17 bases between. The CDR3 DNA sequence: TGCGCCACCACCAGAGGAGGCAGTACAGATACGCAGTATTTT. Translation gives CATTRGGSTDTQYF.

The DNA for the CDR3 is TGCGCCGGCGTTTACACGGGGGGAGGGAGGAACACTGAAGCTTTCTTT. Its protein product is CAGVYTGGGRNTEAFF. The chain carries TRBV23-1 and TRBJ1-1, with D tentatively TRBD1 (5 bases). TRBV23-1 is designated an ORF whose function remains uncertain. Trimming left V 11 bases short and J 1 base short, with 23 bases between. The CDR3 is 16 amino acids.

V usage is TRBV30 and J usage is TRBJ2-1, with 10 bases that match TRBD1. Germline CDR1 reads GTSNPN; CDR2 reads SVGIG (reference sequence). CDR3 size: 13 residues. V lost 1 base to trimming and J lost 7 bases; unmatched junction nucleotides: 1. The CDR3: CAWSGQGANEQFF. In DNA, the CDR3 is TGTGCCTGGAGTGGACAGGGGGCGAATGAGCAGTTCTTC.

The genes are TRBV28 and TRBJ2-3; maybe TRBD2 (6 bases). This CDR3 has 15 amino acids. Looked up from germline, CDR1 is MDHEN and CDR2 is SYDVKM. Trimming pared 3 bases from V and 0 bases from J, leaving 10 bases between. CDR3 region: CASSFVSGSTDTQYF. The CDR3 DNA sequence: TGTGCCAGCAGTTTTGTGAGCGGGAGCACAGATACGCAGTATTTT.

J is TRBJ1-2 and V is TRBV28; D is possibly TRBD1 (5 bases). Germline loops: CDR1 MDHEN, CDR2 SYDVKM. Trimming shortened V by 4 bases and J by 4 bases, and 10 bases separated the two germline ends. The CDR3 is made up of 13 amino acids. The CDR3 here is CASSSQGVYGYTF. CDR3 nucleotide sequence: TGTGCCAGCAGTTCGCAGGGTGTCTATGGCTACACCTTC.

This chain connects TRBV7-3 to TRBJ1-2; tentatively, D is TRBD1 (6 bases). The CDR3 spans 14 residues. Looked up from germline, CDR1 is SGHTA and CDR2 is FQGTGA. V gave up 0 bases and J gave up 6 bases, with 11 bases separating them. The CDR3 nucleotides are TGTGCCAGCAGCTTAACGGCGGCAGGGGATGGCTACACCTTC. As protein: CASSLTAAGDGYTF.

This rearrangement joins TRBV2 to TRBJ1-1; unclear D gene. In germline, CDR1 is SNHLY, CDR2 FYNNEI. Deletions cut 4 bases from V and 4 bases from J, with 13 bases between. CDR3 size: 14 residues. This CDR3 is CASSGFVRGTEAFF. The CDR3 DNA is TGTGCCAGCAGTGGGTTTGTCCGGGGCACTGAAGCTTTCTTT.

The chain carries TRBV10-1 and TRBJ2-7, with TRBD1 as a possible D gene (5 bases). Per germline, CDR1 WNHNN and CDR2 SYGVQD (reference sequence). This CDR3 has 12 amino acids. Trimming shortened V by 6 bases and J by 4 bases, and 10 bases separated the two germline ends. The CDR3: CASSPDSYEQYF. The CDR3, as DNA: TGCGCCAGCAGCCCCGACAGTTACGAGCAGTACTTC.

CDR3 sequence (DNA): TGTGCCAGCTCGCCGACTAGCCCGGGTACCTACGAGCAGTACTTC. It encodes CASSPTSPGTYEQYF. V usage is TRBV18 and J usage is TRBJ2-7, with 7 bases identical to TRBD2. The CDR3 is 15 residues long. The germline V gene has CDR1 KGHSH and CDR2 LQKENI. J was trimmed by 2 bases and V by 6 bases; bases with no gene match: 10. The complete variable domain, with remaining parts taken from reference TRBV18 and TRBJ2-7, reads NAGVMQNPRHLVRRRGQEARLRCSPMKGHSHVYWYRQLPEEGLKFMVYLQKENIIDESGMPKERFSAEFPKEGPSILRIQQVVRGDSAAYFCASSPTSPGTYEQYFGPGTRLTVT.

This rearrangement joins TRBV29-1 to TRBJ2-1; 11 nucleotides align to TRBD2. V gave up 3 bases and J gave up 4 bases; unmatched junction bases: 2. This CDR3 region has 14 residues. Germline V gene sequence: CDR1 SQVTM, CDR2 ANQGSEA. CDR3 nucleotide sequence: TGCAGCGTTGATCGGACTAGCGGGTACAATGAGCAGTTCTTC. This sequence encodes CSVDRTSGYNEQFF.

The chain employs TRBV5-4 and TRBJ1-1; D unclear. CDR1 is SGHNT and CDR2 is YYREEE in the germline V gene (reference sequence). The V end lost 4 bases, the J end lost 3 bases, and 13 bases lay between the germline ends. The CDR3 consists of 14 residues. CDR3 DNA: TGTGCCAGCAGCGCCGGAGGCGGGGACACTGAAGCTTTCTTT. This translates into CASSAGGGDTEAFF.

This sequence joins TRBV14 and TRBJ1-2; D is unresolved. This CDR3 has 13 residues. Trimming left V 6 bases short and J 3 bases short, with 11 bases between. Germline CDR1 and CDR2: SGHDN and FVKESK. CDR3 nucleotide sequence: TGTGCCAGCAGGACCGACATTTACTATGGCTACACCTTC. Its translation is CASRTDIYYGYTF. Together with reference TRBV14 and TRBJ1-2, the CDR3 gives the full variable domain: EAGVTQFPSHSVIEKGQTVTLRCDPISGHDNLYWYRRVMGKEIKFLLHFVKESKQDESGMPNNRFLAERTGGTYSTLKVQPAELEDSGVYFCASRTDIYYGYTFGSGTRLTVV.

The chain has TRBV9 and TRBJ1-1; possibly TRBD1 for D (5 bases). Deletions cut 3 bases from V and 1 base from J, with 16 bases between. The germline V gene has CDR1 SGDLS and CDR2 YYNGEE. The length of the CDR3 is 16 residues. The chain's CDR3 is CASSATGGGWNTEAFF. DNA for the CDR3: TGTGCCAGCAGCGCTACGGGCGGGGGTTGGAACACTGAAGCTTTCTTT.

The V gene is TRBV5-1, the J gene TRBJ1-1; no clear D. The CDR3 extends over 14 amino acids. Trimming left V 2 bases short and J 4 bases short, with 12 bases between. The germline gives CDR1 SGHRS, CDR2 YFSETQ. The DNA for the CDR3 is TGCGCCAGCAGCTTCCGGCTCGCGGGCACTGAAGCTTTCTTT. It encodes CASSFRLAGTEAFF.

The CDR3 is CATRGSGNTIYF. The DNA of the CDR3 is TGTGCCACCCGGGGCTCTGGAAACACCATATATTTT. The rearrangement uses TRBV6-5 and TRBJ1-3, with no clear D. CDR1 and CDR2 (germline): MNHEY, SVGAGI. The CDR3 has 12 residues. Deletions cut 10 bases from V and 0 bases from J, with 7 bases between.